The clone carrying this TCR beta chain was seen a handful of times. The antigen remains unidentified. This sample was taken from a study of T-cell memory formation after mild COVID-19. V was pared by 5 bases and J by 7 bases, with 4 bases of the junction left unmatched. The CDR3 runs 12 residues. CDR1 SEHNR and CDR2 FQNEAQ come from the germline V gene (reference sequence). MiXCR, applied by TCRdb to the 5' RACE reads, yields one record per CDR3 protein. The sample shows about half a million distinct CDR3 sequences, 15% to 20% of them seen only once. General observations from the study: What remained unconfirmed was the SARS-CoV-2 specificity of second-wave clones peaking on day 37.

The chain carries TRBV7-9 and TRBJ2-7; 8 positions match TRBD1. This TCR was sampled from an adult woman who had mild COVID-19 (a few samples of this study predate the infection). Cell type and time point are not known. Sequenced material: PBMCs or a T cell subset sorted from them (not recorded which). CDR3 bases: TGTGCCAGCAGCATAACAGGGGGAGAGCAGTACTTC. This sequence encodes CASSITGGEQYF.